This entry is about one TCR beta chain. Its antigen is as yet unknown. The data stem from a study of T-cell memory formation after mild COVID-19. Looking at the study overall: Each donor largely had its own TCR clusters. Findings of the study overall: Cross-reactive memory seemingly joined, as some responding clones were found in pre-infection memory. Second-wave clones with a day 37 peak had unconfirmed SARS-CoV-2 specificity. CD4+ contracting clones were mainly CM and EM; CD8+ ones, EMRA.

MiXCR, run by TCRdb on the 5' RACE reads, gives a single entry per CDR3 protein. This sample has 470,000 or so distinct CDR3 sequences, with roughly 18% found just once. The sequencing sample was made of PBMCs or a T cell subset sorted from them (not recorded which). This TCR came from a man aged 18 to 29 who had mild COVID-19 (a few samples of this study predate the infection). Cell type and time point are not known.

CDR3 residues: CASSVGTGQETQYF. CDR3 nucleotide sequence: TGTGCCAGCAGTGTAGGGACCGGGCAAGAGACCCAGTACTTC. The chain uses TRBV6-1 and TRBJ2-5, with D perhaps assigned TRBD1 or TRBD2 (5 bases each). The CDR3 is made up of 14 amino acids. V was shortened by 4 bases and J by 2 bases, with 11 bases between the two germline ends. Germline assignment: CDR1 MNHNS and CDR2 SASEGT.